This TCR beta chain was observed in a study of T-cell memory formation after mild COVID-19. Study as a whole: The study found TCR clusters largely donor specific.

Concerning this clonotype: The antigen is unknown.

5'RACE primed from the constant segment yielded TCR alpha and TCR beta cDNA libraries bearing sample barcodes and UMIs. TCRdb ran MiXCR on the 5' RACE reads and lists one entry per CDR3 protein. The table shows some 150,000 distinct CDR3 sequences, with 14% occurring only once. This CDR3 comprises 14 residues. Germline V gene data show CDR1 as MGHRA and CDR2 as YSYEKL. V was shortened by 0 bases and J by 5 bases, with 10 bases between the two germline ends. Overall study findings and caveats: Those CD4+ clones that contracted were mainly in CM and EM (CD8+ ones in EMRA).

The receptor was isolated from an adult woman who had mild COVID-19 (a few samples of this study predate the infection). Cell type and time point are not known. Sequencing used PBMCs or a T cell subset sorted from them (not recorded which). The rearrangement uses TRBV4-1 and TRBJ1-2; D remains unclear. The CDR3 sequence is CASSQDSSLYGYTF. As DNA, the CDR3 is TGCGCCAGCAGCCAAGATAGCAGTTTATATGGCTACACCTTC.